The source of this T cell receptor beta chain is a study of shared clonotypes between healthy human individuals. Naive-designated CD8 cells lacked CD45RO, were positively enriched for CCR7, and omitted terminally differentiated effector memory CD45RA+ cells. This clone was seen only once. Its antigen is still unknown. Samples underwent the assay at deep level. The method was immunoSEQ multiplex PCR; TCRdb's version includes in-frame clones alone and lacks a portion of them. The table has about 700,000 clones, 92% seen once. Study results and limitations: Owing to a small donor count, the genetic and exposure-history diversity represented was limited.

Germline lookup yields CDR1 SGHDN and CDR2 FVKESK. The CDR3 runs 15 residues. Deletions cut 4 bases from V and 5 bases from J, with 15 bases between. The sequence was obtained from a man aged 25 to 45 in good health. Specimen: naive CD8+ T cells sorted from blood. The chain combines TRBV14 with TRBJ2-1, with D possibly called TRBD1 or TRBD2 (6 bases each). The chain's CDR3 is CASSPFSRGHNEQFF. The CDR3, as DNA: TGTGCCAGCAGCCCTTTTAGTCGGGGGCACAATGAGCAGTTCTTC.